This T cell receptor (beta chain) was recovered during a study of identical twins. Only a few counts were recorded for this clonotype. This CDR3 has 16 residues. Germline CDR1 SGHRS, CDR2 YFSETQ. The V and J ends lost 4 bases and 5 bases, in that order; junction bases with no gene match: 11. TCRdb independently ran MiXCR on the 5' RACE reads; one entry per CDR3 protein. The data hold 690,000 or so distinct CDR3 sequences, with 8.6% observed a single time. The sample was also reused in another study, on yellow fever vaccine responses in identical twins.

This receptor was identified in a young woman in good health. The specimen was PBMCs. The chain uses TRBV5-1 and TRBJ2-2, with TRBD2 identical over 7 bases. As DNA, the CDR3 is TGCGCCAGCAGCCTGGTAGCAGCGGGACCTACCGGGGAGCTGTTTTTT. Amino acid sequence: CASSLVAAGPTGELFF.